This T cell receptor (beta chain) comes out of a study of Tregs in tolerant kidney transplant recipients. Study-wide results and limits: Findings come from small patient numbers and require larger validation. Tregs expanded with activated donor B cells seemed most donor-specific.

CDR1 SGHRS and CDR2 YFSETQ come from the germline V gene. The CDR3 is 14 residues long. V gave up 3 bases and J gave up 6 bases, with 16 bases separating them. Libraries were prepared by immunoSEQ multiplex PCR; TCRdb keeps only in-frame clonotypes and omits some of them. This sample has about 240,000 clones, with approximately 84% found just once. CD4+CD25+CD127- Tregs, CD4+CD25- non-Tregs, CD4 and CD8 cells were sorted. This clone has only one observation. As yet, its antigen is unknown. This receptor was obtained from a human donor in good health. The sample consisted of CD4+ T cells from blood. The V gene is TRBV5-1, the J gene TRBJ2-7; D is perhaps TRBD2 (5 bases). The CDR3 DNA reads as TGCGCCAGCAGCTCTCGGACTGAAGGCTCCGAGCAGTACTTC. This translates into CASSSRTEGSEQYF.